Sequencing of this T cell receptor beta chain was carried out in a study of beta chain features in type 1 diabetes. Study results and caveats: Any HLA type influence on TCRB rearrangement was left unresolved here.

Isolated RNA was reverse transcribed in full, so expressed TCRB transcripts were sequenced. Data came from immunoSEQ multiplex PCR; TCRdb stores just in-frame clones and leaves some out. Here the sample spans 850,000 to 900,000 clones, 17% being singletons. Cell sorting via CD45RO/CCR7/CD25/CD127/CD95/CD27 was performed to obtain CD4+ naive, central memory, regulatory and stem cell-like memory cells. Sorting gave populations that all exceeded 98% purity. In its sample, this clone was seen a few times. The antigen remains unidentified. The source is a woman under 30 in good health. Sample: naive CD4+ T cells from blood.

The DNA of the CDR3 is TGTGCCAGCGACTATAGATCCCCAAACACCGGGGAGCTGTTTTTT. Translated, it gives CASDYRSPNTGELFF. This sequence joins TRBV6-6 and TRBJ2-2; possibly TRBD2 for D (5 bases). CDR1 MNHNY and CDR2 SVGAGI come from the germline V gene (reference sequence). Trimming stripped 8 bases from V and 2 bases from J, with 15 bases between. The CDR3 extends over 15 amino acids.